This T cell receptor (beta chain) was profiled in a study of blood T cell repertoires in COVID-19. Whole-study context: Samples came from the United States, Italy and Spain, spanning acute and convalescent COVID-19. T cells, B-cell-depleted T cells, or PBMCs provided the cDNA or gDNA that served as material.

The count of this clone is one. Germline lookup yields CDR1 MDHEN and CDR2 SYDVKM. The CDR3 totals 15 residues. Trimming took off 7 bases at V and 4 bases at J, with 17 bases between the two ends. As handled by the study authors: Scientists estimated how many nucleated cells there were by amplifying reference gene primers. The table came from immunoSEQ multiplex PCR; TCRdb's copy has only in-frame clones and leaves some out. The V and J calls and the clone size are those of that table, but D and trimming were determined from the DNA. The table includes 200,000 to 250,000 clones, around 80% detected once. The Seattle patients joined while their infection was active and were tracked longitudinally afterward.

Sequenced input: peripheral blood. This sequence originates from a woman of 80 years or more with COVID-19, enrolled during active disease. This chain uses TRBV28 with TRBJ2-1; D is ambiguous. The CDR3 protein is CASTESSLPYNEQFF. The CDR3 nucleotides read TGTGCCAGCACCGAGTCGTCCCTTCCTTACAATGAGCAGTTCTTC.